Sequencing of this T cell receptor beta chain was carried out in a study of identical twins. Study-level results: Abundant cord blood beta clonotypes carried fewer insertions; memory repertoires showed none. Within twin pairs, the out-of-frame alpha sequences they shared showed excess low generation probability.

Looked up from germline, CDR1 is SGHRS and CDR2 is YFSETQ. CDR3 length equals 15 residues. The V segment lost 0 bases and the J segment 5 bases; nucleotides outside the gene matches: 4. This clonotype was counted at least ten times. The antigen is undetermined. TCRdb ran MiXCR on the 5' RACE reads and lists one entry per CDR3 protein. The sample yields about 150,000 distinct CDR3 sequences, around 3.5% seen once. The receptor's source is a man aged 18 to 30 in good health. The specimen was memory T cells sorted from blood. The chain combines TRBV5-1 with TRBJ2-5; 10 bases line up with TRBD2. Written as DNA, the CDR3 is TGCGCCAGCAGCTTGGCTAGCGGGAGTCTGGAGACCCAGTACTTC. Its protein product is CASSLASGSLETQYF.